The 15 T cell receptor beta chains given below trace back to one sample, sequenced in a study of blood T cell repertoires in COVID-19. This table comes from immunoSEQ multiplex PCR, and its TCRdb copy is limited to in-frame clones, with some not included. Of some 360,000 clones listed, 88% are singletons. The sequenced sample consisted of PBMCs or T cells enriched from blood (not recorded which). These receptors all stem from a woman aged 30 to 39 who had been exposed to COVID-19.

The V gene is TRBV27, the J gene TRBJ2-2, with D perhaps matching TRBD1 (8 bases). The CDR3 runs to 18 residues. Trimming cost V 3 bases and J 2 bases, with 19 bases left between them. Germline V CDR1 and CDR2: MNHEY, SMNVEV (reference sequence). The CDR3, as DNA: TGTGCCAGCAGTTTTGACAGGGGACTAATCATTAACACCGGGGAGCTGTTTTTT. Translating gives CASSFDRGLIINTGELFF.

The rearrangement uses TRBV9 and TRBJ2-3, with 7 bases lining up with TRBD2. V was pared by 2 bases and J by 2 bases, with 11 bases of the junction left unmatched. Germline V lookup: CDR1 SGDLS, CDR2 YYNGEE. The CDR3 runs 17 residues. The DNA of the CDR3 is TGTGCCAGCAGCGTTGGGCTAGCGGAGCGATACACAGATACGCAGTATTTT. Encoded protein: CASSVGLAERYTDTQYF.

The chain links TRBV7-2 to TRBJ2-7; TRBD1 might be the D (7 bases). The CDR3 is made up of 15 amino acids. Germline loops: CDR1 SGHTA, CDR2 FQGNSA. V shed 5 bases and J shed 5 bases, with 19 bases lying between them. The CDR3 bases are TGTGCCAGCAGCAAGGGGGCGGGATATCTCCACGAGCAGTACTTC. Amino acid sequence: CASSKGAGYLHEQYF.

The chain's CDR3 is CASSLGGTGSYEQYF. The CDR3 DNA reads as TGTGCCAGCAGCTTAGGAGGGACAGGGTCCTACGAGCAGTACTTC. The chain employs TRBV11-1 and TRBJ2-7; 9 nucleotides match TRBD1. The germline V gene has CDR1 SGHAT and CDR2 FQDESV (reference sequence). V gave up 1 base and J gave up 1 base; unmatched junction bases: 2. The CDR3 is made up of 15 amino acids. Complete variable domain (other parts from reference TRBV11-1 and TRBJ2-7): EAEVAQSPRYKITEKSQAVAFWCDPISGHATLYWYRQILGQGPELLVQFQDESVVDDSQLPKDRFSAERLKGVDSTLKIQPAELGDSAMYLCASSLGGTGSYEQYFGPGTRLTVT.

This clone appeared a single time. The rearrangement uses TRBV5-1 and TRBJ2-5; TRBD1 agrees at 9 bases. The CDR3 is 15 residues long. The junction had 5 bases not matched to a gene; V was cut back by 3 bases and J by 2 bases. Germline CDR1 is SGHRS and CDR2 is YFSETQ. The CDR3 bases are TGCGCCAGCAGCTCTCGGACAGGGGCGCAAGAGACCCAGTACTTC. It yields the protein CASSSRTGAQETQYF. Looking up the rest from reference TRBV5-1 and TRBJ2-5 gives the full variable domain: KAGVTQTPRYLIKTRGQQVTLSCSPISGHRSVSWYQQTPGQGLQFLFEYFSETQRNKGNFPGRFSGRQFSNSRSEMNVSTLELGDSALYLCASSSRTGAQETQYFGPGTRLLVL.

The chain combines TRBV24-1 with TRBJ2-7; TRBD2 aligns across 13 bases. CDR1 and CDR2 from the germline V gene are KGHDR and SFDVKD. Losses at the gene ends were 2 bases for V and 0 bases for J; bases not matched to a gene: 6. The CDR3 covers 18 residues. The CDR3 reads CATSDSGLAGAASYEQYF. CDR3 DNA sequence: TGTGCCACCAGTGATTCCGGACTAGCGGGAGCAGCCTCCTACGAGCAGTACTTC.

The rearrangement links TRBV12-3 or TRBV12-4 to TRBJ1-1; tentative D call: TRBD1 (6 bases). V was cut by 5 bases and J by 1 base, with 8 bases left in between. The CDR3 covers 13 residues. The CDR3 sequence: CASSPRGNTEAFF. CDR3 coding DNA: TGTGCCAGCAGTCCCAGGGGGAACACTGAAGCTTTCTTT.

The chain recombines TRBV6-5 with TRBJ1-5; D is uncertain. The CDR3 is 15 amino acids. The germline V and J ends were trimmed by 6 bases and 2 bases, with 14 bases remaining between them. CDR1 MNHEY and CDR2 SVGAGI come from the germline V gene. The CDR3 region is CASRAGEEGNQPQHF. The CDR3 DNA reads as TGTGCCAGCAGGGCGGGCGAGGAGGGCAATCAGCCCCAGCATTTT.

The V gene is TRBV28, the J gene TRBJ1-6, with TRBD1 as a possible D gene (5 bases). The CDR3 is 14 amino acids. V shed 3 bases and J shed 8 bases, with 11 bases lying between them. Germline V gives CDR1 MDHEN, CDR2 SYDVKM. In DNA form, the CDR3 reads TGTGCCAGCAGTTTGTCAGGGTGGGATTCACCCCTCCACTTT. Amino acid sequence: CASSLSGWDSPLHF.

The chain links TRBV7-3 to TRBJ2-7, with a tentative D call TRBD1 (6 bases). V lost 3 bases, J lost 6 bases, and 15 bases lay in between. This CDR3 spans 14 amino acids. CDR1 SGHTA and CDR2 FQGTGA come from the germline V gene. CDR3 sequence (DNA): TGTGCCAGCAGCTTGCAGGGGAAATCGGGCGAGCAGTACTTC. Translation gives CASSLQGKSGEQYF.

J is TRBJ1-1 and V is TRBV29-1, with 9 positions matching TRBD1. The CDR3 is 14 residues long. The V and J ends lost 7 bases and 3 bases, in that order; junction bases with no gene match: 9. CDR1 SQVTM and CDR2 ANQGSEA come from the germline V gene. CDR3 in amino acids: CSATGTGLYTEAFF. In nucleotides, the CDR3 is TGCAGCGCAACCGGGACAGGGTTGTACACTGAAGCTTTCTTT.

The chain joins TRBV28 to TRBJ2-1, with 7 bases lining up with TRBD1. CDR3 length: 12 amino acids. From germline, CDR1 is MDHEN and CDR2 SYDVKM. With V trimmed by 4 bases and J by 14 bases, 8 bases remained unmatched. This chain's CDR3 is CASSSDRPRKFF. The CDR3 DNA reads TGTGCCAGCAGTTCGGACAGGCCCCGGAAGTTCTTC.

The genes are TRBV6-5 and TRBJ2-1; 7 bases line up with TRBD2. The CDR3 is 14 amino acids. From germline, CDR1 is MNHEY and CDR2 SVGAGI. J gave up 0 bases and V 6 bases, and 2 bases lay outside the gene matches. The CDR3 nucleotides read TGTGCCAGCAGCGGCGGGAGCTCCTACAATGAGCAGTTCTTC. It yields the protein CASSGGSSYNEQFF.

Only one count was recorded for this clone. The J gene is TRBJ2-7, the V gene TRBV9; tentatively, D is TRBD1 (5 bases). The ends were cut back, 3 bases at V and 2 bases at J, with 12 bases in the middle. From germline, CDR1 is SGDLS and CDR2 YYNGEE. The CDR3 totals 14 residues. CDR3 DNA: TGTGCCAGCAGCGAGAACAGCAGGGCCTACGAGCAGTACTTC. This gives the protein CASSENSRAYEQYF.

This clone showed up just once. The chain is built from TRBV9 and TRBJ1-4; the D gene is possibly TRBD1 (5 bases). V lost 0 bases to trimming and J lost 0 bases, with 15 bases between them. The CDR3 spans 18 residues. The germline CDR1 and CDR2 sequences are SGDLS and YYNGEE. The CDR3 coding sequence is TGTGCCAGCAGCGTAGTGGTAAAGGGAGGGGCAACTAATGAAAAACTGTTTTTT. Residues: CASSVVVKGGATNEKLFF.